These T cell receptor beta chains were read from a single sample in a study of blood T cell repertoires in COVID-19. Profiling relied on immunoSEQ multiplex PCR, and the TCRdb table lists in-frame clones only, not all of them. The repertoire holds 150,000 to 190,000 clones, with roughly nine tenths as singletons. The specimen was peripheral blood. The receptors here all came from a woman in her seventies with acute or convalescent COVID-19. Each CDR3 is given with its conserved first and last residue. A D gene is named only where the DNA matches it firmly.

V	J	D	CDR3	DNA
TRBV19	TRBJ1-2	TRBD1	CASSPSGQGKGYTF	TGTGCCAGTAGTCCGTCTGGACAGGGCAAGGGCTACACCTTC
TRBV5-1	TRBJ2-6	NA	CASSDRQGYSGANVLTF	TGCGCCAGCAGCGACCGCCAGGGGTACTCTGGGGCCAACGTCCTGACTTTC
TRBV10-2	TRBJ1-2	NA	CASSDWGGSNYGYTF	TGCGCCAGCAGTGACTGGGGAGGGAGTAACTATGGCTACACCTTC
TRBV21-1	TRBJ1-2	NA	CASSKGLRSANYGYTF	TGTGCCAGCAGCAAAGGACTTAGAAGCGCTAACTATGGCTACACCTTC
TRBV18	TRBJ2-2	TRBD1	CASSLRQGSDGNTGELFF	TGTGCCAGCTCACTTAGACAGGGATCTGATGGGAACACCGGGGAGCTGTTTTTT
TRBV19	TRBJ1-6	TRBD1	CASSTGQGAPSNSPLHF	TGTGCCAGTAGTACTGGACAGGGGGCGCCCAGTAATTCACCCCTCCACTTT
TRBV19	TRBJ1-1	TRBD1	CASSRQGDTEAFF	TGTGCCAGTAGTCGACAGGGAGACACTGAAGCTTTCTTT
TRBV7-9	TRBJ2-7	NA	CASSLGALSEQYF	TGTGCCAGCAGCTTAGGGGCCCTTTCCGAGCAGTACTTC
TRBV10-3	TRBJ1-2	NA	CAISVQGRANYGYTF	TGTGCCATCAGTGTACAGGGTCGAGCTAACTATGGCTACACCTTC
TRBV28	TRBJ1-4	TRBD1	CASSSTGANEKLFF	TGTGCCAGCAGTTCGACAGGGGCTAATGAAAAACTGTTTTTT
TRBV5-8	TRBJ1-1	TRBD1	CASSWATGGYTEAFF	TGTGCCAGCAGCTGGGCGACAGGGGGGTACACTGAAGCTTTCTTT
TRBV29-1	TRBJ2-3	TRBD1	CSVVRDRGHPGTDTQYF	TGCAGCGTAGTCCGGGACAGGGGGCATCCGGGCACAGATACGCAGTATTTT
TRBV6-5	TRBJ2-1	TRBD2	CASSYSGGGAREQFF	TGTGCCAGCAGTTACTCGGGCGGGGGGGCAAGGGAGCAGTTCTTC
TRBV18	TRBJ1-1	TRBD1	CASSLFDTGANTEAFF	TGTGCCAGCTCCTTATTCGATACAGGGGCCAACACTGAAGCTTTCTTT
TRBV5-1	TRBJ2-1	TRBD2	CASSPAGGTYNEQFF	TGCGCCAGCAGCCCAGCGGGGGGGACCTACAATGAGCAGTTCTTC
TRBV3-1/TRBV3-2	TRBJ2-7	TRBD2	CASSQDLASGVYEQYF	TGTGCCAGCAGCCAAGATCTGGCTAGCGGGGTGTACGAGCAGTACTTC
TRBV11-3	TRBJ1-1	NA	CASSLGQTNTEAFF	TGTGCCAGCAGCTTAGGACAGACAAACACTGAAGCTTTCTTT
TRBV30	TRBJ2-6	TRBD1	CAWSAGRGFSGANVLTF	TGTGCCTGGAGTGCAGGCAGGGGGTTCTCCGGGGCCAACGTCCTGACTTTC
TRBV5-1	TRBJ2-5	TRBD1	CASSSAEGAQETQYF	TGCGCCAGCAGCTCCGCCGAGGGGGCACAAGAGACCCAGTACTTC
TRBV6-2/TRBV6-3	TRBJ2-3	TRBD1	CASSYGTALNTQYF	TGTGCCAGCAGTTATGGGACAGCTCTTAATACGCAGTATTTT
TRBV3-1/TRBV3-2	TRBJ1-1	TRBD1	CASSQDRQGARSEAFF	TGTGCCAGCAGCCAAGATAGACAGGGGGCAAGAAGTGAAGCTTTCTTT
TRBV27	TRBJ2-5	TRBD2	CASSPTGTSGVRGQETQYF	TGTGCCAGCAGTCCCACCGGGACTAGCGGGGTTCGAGGACAAGAGACCCAGTACTTC
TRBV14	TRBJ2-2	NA	CASSQVGGLNTGELFF	TGTGCCAGCAGCCAAGTGGGGGGGCTAAACACCGGGGAGCTGTTTTTT
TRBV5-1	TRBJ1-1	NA	CASSLQGGNTEAFF	TGCGCCAGCAGCTTGCAGGGCGGGAACACTGAAGCTTTCTTT
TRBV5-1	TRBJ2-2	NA	CASSYEKNTGELFF	TGCGCCAGCAGCTACGAGAAGAACACCGGGGAGCTGTTTTTT
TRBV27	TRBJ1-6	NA	CASSLKTGYNGALHF	TGTGCCAGCAGTTTGAAGACAGGATATAATGGGGCCCTCCACTTT